A selection of T cell receptor beta chains follows, all from one sample in a study of T-cell reconstitution after alpha-beta-depleted transplantation in children. MiXCR, run by TCRdb on the PCR reads, gives a single entry per CDR3 protein. The data hold around 700,000 distinct CDR3 sequences, with roughly 14% observed a single time. Sequencing used PBMCs, obtained before TCRalphabeta/CD19-depleted stem cell transplant. All receptors derive from a girl aged 2 to 10 with congenital amegakaryocytic thrombocytopenia, due to receive a stem cell transplant. The CDR3 runs from the conserved cysteine through the conserved F or W. Each record gives: clone size, J gene, D gene, V gene, CDR3 protein, CDR3 DNA. The D gene is left open where the match is weak. Some rows have no size entry. The others give once, few or many, or a class for an expanded clone.

clone_size: many
j_call: TRBJ1-1
d_call: .
v_call: TRBV20-1
cdr3_aa: CSARYAGLKNTEAFF
cdr3_nt: TGCAGTGCTAGATACGCGGGCCTAAAGAACACTGAAGCTTTCTTT

clone_size: many
j_call: TRBJ2-1
d_call: TRBD2
v_call: TRBV10-3
cdr3_aa: CAISESTAGDNEQFF
cdr3_nt: TGTGCCATCAGTGAGTCGACTGCGGGAGACAATGAGCAGTTCTTC

clone_size: few
j_call: TRBJ2-7
d_call: .
v_call: TRBV7-2
cdr3_aa: CASSSRGGTVTYEQYF
cdr3_nt: TGTGCCAGCAGCTCTAGGGGGGGGACGGTTACCTACGAGCAGTACTTC

clone_size: once
j_call: TRBJ2-1
d_call: .
v_call: TRBV24-1
cdr3_aa: CATRGNHGYEQFF
cdr3_nt: TGTGCCACCAGAGGCAATCACGGATATGAGCAGTTCTTC

clone_size: many
j_call: TRBJ2-3
d_call: TRBD2
v_call: TRBV2
cdr3_aa: CATAAGGSTGTDTQYF
cdr3_nt: TGTGCCACCGCAGCGGGAGGAAGTACGGGTACAGATACGCAGTATTTT

clone_size: few
j_call: TRBJ2-1
d_call: .
v_call: TRBV20-1
cdr3_aa: CSARDLTDSYNEQFF
cdr3_nt: TGCAGTGCTAGGGACCTAACGGACTCCTACAATGAGCAGTTCTTC

clone_size: .
j_call: TRBJ2-2
d_call: .
v_call: TRBV28
cdr3_aa: CANPNRAGGELFF
cdr3_nt: TGTGCCAACCCGAACAGGGCAGGCGGGGAGCTGTTTTTT

clone_size: few
j_call: TRBJ2-1
d_call: .
v_call: TRBV6-1
cdr3_aa: CASLKSDRLNNEQFF
cdr3_nt: TGTGCCAGCTTAAAATCGGACCGACTTAACAATGAGCAGTTCTTC

clone_size: .
j_call: TRBJ2-7
d_call: .
v_call: TRBV20-1
cdr3_aa: CSATGIVNYEQYF
cdr3_nt: TGCAGTGCTACGGGGATAGTTAACTACGAGCAGTACTTC

clone_size: many
j_call: TRBJ2-1
d_call: TRBD2
v_call: TRBV29-1
cdr3_aa: CSWWVGAGYYNEQFF
cdr3_nt: TGCAGCTGGTGGGTTGGAGCGGGATACTACAATGAGCAGTTCTTC

clone_size: many
j_call: TRBJ2-7
d_call: .
v_call: TRBV6-5
cdr3_aa: CASGVIYEQYF
cdr3_nt: TGTGCCAGCGGTGTGATCTACGAGCAGTACTTC

clone_size: many
j_call: TRBJ2-1
d_call: .
v_call: TRBV3-1
cdr3_aa: CASSHPNEQFF
cdr3_nt: TGTGCCAGCAGCCACCCCAATGAGCAGTTCTTC

clone_size: few
j_call: TRBJ2-7
d_call: .
v_call: TRBV30
cdr3_aa: CAWGVGGYPTYEQYF
cdr3_nt: TGTGCCTGGGGGGTTGGGGGATACCCTACCTACGAGCAGTACTTC

clone_size: few
j_call: TRBJ2-3
d_call: TRBD1
v_call: TRBV5-1
cdr3_aa: CASSLGTGGPTDTQYF
cdr3_nt: TGCGCCAGCAGCTTGGGGACAGGGGGCCCCACAGATACGCAGTATTTT

clone_size: many
j_call: TRBJ1-2
d_call: TRBD1
v_call: TRBV20-1
cdr3_aa: CSARDPGTAFFSF
cdr3_nt: TGCAGTGCTAGAGATCCCGGGACAGCGTTTTTCTCCTTC

clone_size: .
j_call: TRBJ1-3
d_call: .
v_call: TRBV7-8
cdr3_aa: CASSLGFFGQRSIGNTIYF
cdr3_nt: TGTGCCAGCAGCTTAGGTTTCTTCGGACAAAGAAGTATTGGAAACACCATATATTTT

clone_size: .
j_call: TRBJ2-2
d_call: TRBD2
v_call: TRBV11-2
cdr3_aa: CASSLISGSTGELFF
cdr3_nt: TGTGCCAGCAGCTTAATTAGCGGGAGCACCGGGGAGCTGTTTTTT

clone_size: many
j_call: TRBJ1-5
d_call: .
v_call: TRBV10-3
cdr3_aa: CAISESRGNQPQHF
cdr3_nt: TGTGCCATCAGTGAGTCCCGGGGGAATCAGCCCCAGCATTTT

clone_size: many
j_call: TRBJ2-3
d_call: .
v_call: TRBV28
cdr3_aa: CASSQTADTQYF
cdr3_nt: TGTGCCAGCAGCCAAACTGCAGATACGCAGTATTTT

clone_size: many
j_call: TRBJ2-3
d_call: .
v_call: TRBV10-3
cdr3_aa: CAISEFLGANQYPSFQSDTQYF
cdr3_nt: TGTGCCATCAGTGAGTTTCTGGGGGCGAACCAATACCCCAGTTTTCAATCAGATACGCAGTATTTT

clone_size: .
j_call: TRBJ2-1
d_call: .
v_call: TRBV29-1
cdr3_aa: CSTTRGSYNEQFF
cdr3_nt: TGCAGCACAACCAGGGGATCCTACAATGAGCAGTTCTTC

clone_size: many
j_call: TRBJ2-3
d_call: .
v_call: TRBV20-1
cdr3_aa: CSARRQLTDTQYF
cdr3_nt: TGCAGTGCTAGGAGGCAGCTCACAGATACGCAGTATTTT

clone_size: many
j_call: TRBJ2-3
d_call: .
v_call: TRBV5-1
cdr3_aa: CASSLGATEVRDTQYF
cdr3_nt: TGCGCCAGCAGCTTGGGAGCGACAGAAGTTAGAGATACGCAGTATTTT

clone_size: many
j_call: TRBJ2-7
d_call: .
v_call: TRBV7-9
cdr3_aa: CASSSEGNEQYF
cdr3_nt: TGTGCCAGCAGCTCAGAAGGGAACGAGCAGTACTTC

clone_size: .
j_call: TRBJ2-5
d_call: .
v_call: TRBV12-3/TRBV12-4
cdr3_aa: CASRAGAQETQYF
cdr3_nt: TGTGCCAGCAGAGCGGGTGCCCAAGAGACCCAGTACTTC

clone_size: .
j_call: TRBJ2-1
d_call: .
v_call: TRBV7-6
cdr3_aa: CASSLDIPGDSHNEQFF
cdr3_nt: TGTGCCAGCAGCCTAGATATCCCGGGAGATTCCCACAATGAGCAGTTCTTC

clone_size: many
j_call: TRBJ2-1
d_call: TRBD2
v_call: TRBV10-3
cdr3_aa: CAIKNSGSRDNEQFF
cdr3_nt: TGTGCCATAAAGAATAGCGGGAGTAGGGACAATGAGCAGTTCTTC

clone_size: many
j_call: TRBJ2-1
d_call: .
v_call: TRBV4-1
cdr3_aa: CASSQHDEQFF
cdr3_nt: TGCGCCAGCAGCCAACACGATGAGCAGTTCTTC

clone_size: .
j_call: TRBJ2-6
d_call: TRBD1
v_call: TRBV20-1
cdr3_aa: CSANTGGKNSGANVLTF
cdr3_nt: TGCAGCGCAAACACAGGGGGCAAAAACTCTGGGGCCAACGTCCTGACTTTC

clone_size: many
j_call: TRBJ2-7
d_call: TRBD1
v_call: TRBV29-1
cdr3_aa: CSVGMGQGAYEQYF
cdr3_nt: TGCAGCGTAGGCATGGGACAGGGCGCCTACGAGCAGTACTTC

clone_size: many
j_call: TRBJ1-5
d_call: .
v_call: TRBV10-3
cdr3_aa: CAINRAGPNQPQHF
cdr3_nt: TGTGCCATCAATAGGGCAGGACCAAATCAGCCCCAGCATTTT

clone_size: .
j_call: TRBJ2-2
d_call: .
v_call: TRBV20-1
cdr3_aa: CSARRARGPANTGELFF
cdr3_nt: TGCAGTGCTCGCAGGGCCAGGGGACCCGCGAACACCGGGGAGCTGTTTTTT

clone_size: few
j_call: TRBJ2-1
d_call: .
v_call: TRBV6-5
cdr3_aa: CASSYYGVRDEQFF
cdr3_nt: TGTGCCAGCAGTTACTACGGGGTCAGGGATGAGCAGTTCTTC

clone_size: few
j_call: TRBJ2-5
d_call: TRBD2
v_call: TRBV20-1
cdr3_aa: CSAPRDYSLQETQYF
cdr3_nt: TGCAGTGCTCCCCGGGACTATTCTCTTCAAGAGACCCAGTACTTC

clone_size: .
j_call: TRBJ1-4
d_call: .
v_call: TRBV6-2/TRBV6-3
cdr3_aa: CASSQLSGPNEKLFF
cdr3_nt: TGTGCCAGCAGTCAACTCTCGGGACCTAATGAAAAACTGTTTTTT

clone_size: many
j_call: TRBJ1-2
d_call: .
v_call: TRBV5-1
cdr3_aa: CASSLALDDYGYTF
cdr3_nt: TGCGCCAGCAGCTTGGCCTTGGACGACTATGGCTACACCTTC

clone_size: many
j_call: TRBJ2-7
d_call: TRBD2
v_call: TRBV20-1
cdr3_aa: CSASLAGSSYEQYF
cdr3_nt: TGCAGTGCTTCCCTAGCGGGGAGCTCCTACGAGCAGTACTTC

clone_size: .
j_call: TRBJ2-7
d_call: TRBD1
v_call: TRBV4-1
cdr3_aa: CASSQARGLSSYEQYF
cdr3_nt: TGCGCCAGCAGCCAAGCTAGGGGGCTGAGCTCCTACGAGCAGTACTTC

clone_size: many
j_call: TRBJ2-3
d_call: .
v_call: TRBV15
cdr3_aa: CATSRDLDSTDTQYF
cdr3_nt: TGTGCCACCAGCAGAGATCTTGACAGCACAGATACGCAGTATTTT

clone_size: .
j_call: TRBJ2-6
d_call: .
v_call: TRBV5-1
cdr3_aa: CASSIGAGANVLTF
cdr3_nt: TGCGCCAGCAGCATAGGGGCTGGGGCCAACGTCCTGACTTTC

clone_size: many
j_call: TRBJ2-1
d_call: TRBD2
v_call: TRBV20-1
cdr3_aa: CSAQGGTSAPYNEQFF
cdr3_nt: TGCAGTGCCCAGGGAGGGACTAGCGCTCCCTACAATGAGCAGTTCTTC

clone_size: .
j_call: TRBJ2-7
d_call: .
v_call: TRBV7-9
cdr3_aa: CPSSLRGYGGSYEQYF
cdr3_nt: TGTCCCAGCAGCTTGCGGGGATACGGGGGCTCCTACGAGCAGTACTTC

clone_size: .
j_call: TRBJ1-2
d_call: .
v_call: TRBV20-1
cdr3_aa: CSASMDFNYGYTF
cdr3_nt: TGCAGTGCTAGTATGGACTTTAACTATGGCTACACCTTC

clone_size: few
j_call: TRBJ1-2
d_call: .
v_call: TRBV29-1
cdr3_aa: CSVAVRYGYTF
cdr3_nt: TGCAGCGTTGCAGTCCGCTATGGCTACACCTTC

clone_size: few
j_call: TRBJ2-1
d_call: TRBD2
v_call: TRBV5-4
cdr3_aa: CASSLSWTSDHNEQFF
cdr3_nt: TGTGCCAGCAGCTTGTCGTGGACTAGCGATCACAATGAGCAGTTCTTC

clone_size: many
j_call: TRBJ1-1
d_call: TRBD1
v_call: TRBV28
cdr3_aa: CASSPPRQGGTEAFF
cdr3_nt: TGTGCCAGCAGTCCCCCTCGACAGGGCGGGACTGAAGCTTTCTTT

clone_size: few
j_call: TRBJ2-3
d_call: TRBD2
v_call: TRBV5-1
cdr3_aa: CASSPWTSGRAMEDTQYF
cdr3_nt: TGCGCCAGCAGCCCCTGGACTAGCGGGAGGGCCATGGAAGATACGCAGTATTTT

clone_size: few
j_call: TRBJ2-3
d_call: .
v_call: TRBV10-2
cdr3_aa: CATGIGTDTQYF
cdr3_nt: TGCGCCACAGGGATCGGCACAGATACGCAGTATTTT

clone_size: few
j_call: TRBJ1-4
d_call: TRBD1
v_call: TRBV28
cdr3_aa: CASQGAANEKLFF
cdr3_nt: TGTGCCAGCCAGGGGGCGGCTAATGAAAAACTGTTTTTT

clone_size: few
j_call: TRBJ2-3
d_call: .
v_call: TRBV2
cdr3_aa: CASSGFWGAQTGTDTQYF
cdr3_nt: TGTGCCAGCAGTGGTTTTTGGGGGGCGCAAACCGGGACAGATACGCAGTATTTT

clone_size: many
j_call: TRBJ2-1
d_call: TRBD2
v_call: TRBV20-1
cdr3_aa: CSAASGSDYNEQFF
cdr3_nt: TGCAGTGCTGCGAGCGGGAGCGACTACAATGAGCAGTTCTTC

clone_size: few
j_call: TRBJ2-1
d_call: .
v_call: TRBV5-6
cdr3_aa: CASSRSPTGSYNEQFF
cdr3_nt: TGTGCCAGCAGCCGCTCTCCGACTGGGTCCTACAATGAGCAGTTCTTC

clone_size: .
j_call: TRBJ2-1
d_call: TRBD2
v_call: TRBV20-1
cdr3_aa: CSARSLVSGLAGSLSGEQFF
cdr3_nt: TGCAGTGCTAGATCTCTCGTTTCGGGACTAGCGGGATCATTATCTGGGGAGCAGTTCTTC

clone_size: few
j_call: TRBJ1-3
d_call: .
v_call: TRBV5-1
cdr3_aa: CASSLVGTSGNTIYF
cdr3_nt: TGCGCCAGCAGCTTGGTGGGGACCTCTGGAAACACCATATATTTT

clone_size: .
j_call: TRBJ1-5
d_call: .
v_call: TRBV6-2/TRBV6-3
cdr3_aa: CASSYPLWFSGQPQHF
cdr3_nt: TGTGCCAGCAGTTACCCCCTCTGGTTCTCCGGTCAGCCCCAGCATTTT